In its sample, the clone carrying this T cell receptor beta chain was seen once. Its antigen is still unknown. This sample was included in a study of cytomegalovirus exposure and HLA in healthy donors. Study in general: The 130 or so validation repertoires and the roughly 670 first-cohort repertoires shared a platform, a later analysis reported. Findings of the study overall: Researchers catalogued approximately 170 TCR beta chains as cytomegalovirus-associated. In vitro experiments confirmed that three CMV-associated chains were specific for CMV antigens. Per published reports, the classifier diagnosed cytomegalovirus status with high specificity and sensitivity.

Using immunoSEQ multiplex PCR, the repertoire was profiled, and TCRdb retains in-frame clones only, with some absent. The data contain 200,000 to 250,000 clones, approximately 87% of them singletons. V shed 3 bases, J shed 9 bases, and the junction held 9 bases outside the gene matches. Looked up from germline, CDR1 is SGHDT and CDR2 is YYEEEE. The CDR3 spans 14 residues. The chain links TRBV5-6 to TRBJ1-5, with 7 nucleotides matching TRBD1. Sequenced material: PBMCs. This TCR came from a man aged 18 to 30 in good health and CMV-seronegative. The CDR3 spells CASSSRGLPLPQHF. The CDR3 DNA sequence: TGTGCCAGCAGCTCGAGGGGGCTTCCACTGCCCCAGCATTTT.